This is a list of T cell receptor beta chains from one sample in a study of multiple sclerosis patients with progressive multifocal leukoencephalopathy. Sequencing used immunoSEQ multiplex PCR; TCRdb keeps in-frame clones, though not all of them. Of approximately 30,000 clones listed, roughly 87% are singletons. The input for sequencing was PBMCs, taken from a patient treated with natalizumab. These receptors originate from a woman in her 40s with progressive multifocal leukoencephalopathy. Each CDR3 is given with its conserved first and last residue. Each record gives: J gene, clone size, V gene, D gene, CDR3 DNA, CDR3 protein. The D gene is left open where the match is weak. A row's size may be missing; if present it is once, few, many or a size class.

>TRBJ2-1|.|TRBV27|.
TGTGCCAGCAGCCAGCGGAGTAGCTCCTACAATGAGCAGTTCTTC
CASSQRSSSYNEQFF
>TRBJ2-1|.|TRBV5-4|.
TGTGCCAGCAGCTTTCGTCCCGGGACTGAAGACAATGAGCAGTTCTTC
CASSFRPGTEDNEQFF
>TRBJ1-1|few|TRBV6-4|TRBD1
TGTGCCAGCAGGGACAGGGGTAGCACTGAAGCTTTCTTT
CASRDRGSTEAFF
>TRBJ1-1|.|TRBV19|.
TGTGCCAGTAGTAACCTCTGGGGGATGAACACTGAAGCTTTCTTT
CASSNLWGMNTEAFF
>TRBJ1-1|.|TRBV7-6|.
TGTGCCAGCAGCCCCAGCACGAACACTGAAGCTTTCTTT
CASSPSTNTEAFF
>TRBJ1-6|.|TRBV7-2|.
TGTGCCAGCAGCTCCGGTAGGCAGGGGAATTCACCCCTCCACTTT
CASSSGRQGNSPLHF
>TRBJ1-1|medium-sized|TRBV18|.
TGTGCCAGCTCACTGGCGGGTTCGGCTGAAGCTTTCTTT
CASSLAGSAEAFF
>TRBJ1-5|.|TRBV2|.
TGTGCCAGCAGTGAAGGGCTGCCAATCAATCAGCCCCAGCATTTT
CASSEGLPINQPQHF
>TRBJ2-6|.|TRBV18|.
TGTGCCAGCTCACCAGCAGGGGCTCTCTCTGGGGCCAACGTCCTGACTTTC
CASSPAGALSGANVLTF
>TRBJ1-1|.|TRBV29-1|TRBD1
TGCAGCGTTGAAGACCCCCGACAGGGAGAAGCTTTCTTT
CSVEDPRQGEAFF
>TRBJ1-1|.|TRBV6-6|.
TGTGCCAGCAGTTACTCCGGGTTCACTGAAGCTTTCTTT
CASSYSGFTEAFF
>TRBJ2-5|.|TRBV11-2|.
TGTGCCAGCAGCTTATTGCCCCCCCCACCTCAAGAGACCCAGTACTTC
CASSLLPPPPQETQYF
>TRBJ1-2|.|TRBV15|TRBD1
TGTGCCACCAGCAGAGATCTAAGGACAGGAGGAGGCTACACCTTC
CATSRDLRTGGGYTF
>TRBJ2-3|.|TRBV9|TRBD2
TGTGCCAGCAGCGTAGTTGGGGGAGGGGCAGATACGCAGTATTTT
CASSVVGGGADTQYF
>TRBJ2-1|.|TRBV6-4|.
TGTGCCAGCAGTGACTCGAAACTAGCTAGGGATGAGCAGTTCTTC
CASSDSKLARDEQFF
>TRBJ2-5|.|TRBV7-2|.
TGTGCCAGCAGTCTCGCCCGTGGTTCAGAGACCCAGTACTTC
CASSLARGSETQYF
>TRBJ2-5|.|TRBV5-4|TRBD1
TGTGCCAGCAGCTTGGATAGGGGGCGGCCTGGAGAGACCCAGTACTTC
CASSLDRGRPGETQYF
>TRBJ2-7|.|TRBV28|.
TGTGCCAGCAGTTTAATCTTCTACGAGCAGTACTTC
CASSLIFYEQYF
>TRBJ2-3|.|TRBV10-1|.
TGCGCCAGCAGTGATTACAGGGAGGAAAGCACAGATACGCAGTATTTT
CASSDYREESTDTQYF
>TRBJ1-1|.|TRBV5-1|TRBD1
TGCGCCAGCAGCTTGGATGGGACAGGGGGAGAAGCTTTCTTT
CASSLDGTGGEAFF
>TRBJ1-1|.|TRBV19|.
TGTGCCAGTAGTATAGACCGGGGAGTCACTGAAGCTTTCTTT
CASSIDRGVTEAFF
>TRBJ1-1|.|TRBV27|.
TGTGCCAGCAGTTTAGAGGCAGCTCCAAGGGTGTTAGCTTTCTTT
CASSLEAAPRVLAFF
>TRBJ2-1|.|TRBV29-1|TRBD2
TGCAGCGTTGCCAGTTTTGGACTAGCGGGAAGGGAGCAGTTCTTC
CSVASFGLAGREQFF
>TRBJ1-1|.|TRBV15|.
TGTGCCACCAGCAGATTTGGGACCTCCCGAGCAACTGAAGCTTTCTTT
CATSRFGTSRATEAFF
>TRBJ2-3|.|TRBV4-2|TRBD2
TGTGCCAGCAGCCTCCGGGGTCAAAATATTGGCGGGGGTATCCCAGATACGCAGTATTTT
CASSLRGQNIGGGIPDTQYF
>TRBJ1-4|.|TRBV19|.
TGTGCCAGTAGTATAGCCGGCCGGGGGCCTGAAAAACTGTTTTTT
CASSIAGRGPEKLFF
>TRBJ2-6|.|TRBV10-3|.
TGTGCCATCAGTGTCGGCGCTTACGGGGCCAACGTCCTGACTTTC
CAISVGAYGANVLTF
>TRBJ2-5|once|TRBV11-2|TRBD2
TGTGCCAGCAGCCCTTTAGCGGGGGAAGTCCAAGAGACCCAGTACTTC
CASSPLAGEVQETQYF
>TRBJ2-7|.|TRBV11-2|TRBD2
TGTGCCAGCAGCTCGGGACTAGCGGTGACCTACGAGCAGTACTTC
CASSSGLAVTYEQYF
>TRBJ1-1|once|TRBV27|.
TGTGCCAGCAGTTTTACCGTGAAAACTGAAGCTTTCTTT
CASSFTVKTEAFF
>TRBJ2-7|.|TRBV6-6|.
TGTGCCAGCAGTTCACTCGGGGACACTTCCTACGAGCAGTACTTC
CASSSLGDTSYEQYF
>TRBJ1-2|few|TRBV18|.
TGTGCCAGCTCACCAGAGCCAAAAGGATTCGATGGCTACACCTTC
CASSPEPKGFDGYTF
>TRBJ2-7|.|TRBV6-1|.
TGTGCCACCCGAGCGGGCGTCTCCTACGAGCAGTACTTC
CATRAGVSYEQYF
>TRBJ1-5|.|TRBV6-5|.
TGTGCCAGCAGCTCTTGGCGTAGCAATCAGCCCCAGCATTTT
CASSSWRSNQPQHF
>TRBJ2-7|.|TRBV4-3|TRBD2
TGCGCCAGCAGCCAAGATCATAGAGGGAGGGCCTACGAGCAGTACTTC
CASSQDHRGRAYEQYF
>TRBJ1-4|.|TRBV20-1|.
TGCAGTGCTCCAACTAATGAAAAACTGTTTTTT
CSAPTNEKLFF
>TRBJ2-3|.|TRBV28|TRBD1
TGTGCCAGCAGTAAACGACAGGGGCCCACAGATACGCAGTATTTT
CASSKRQGPTDTQYF
>TRBJ1-4|few|TRBV19|.
TGTGCCAGTAGTATAGCTCTTAATGAAAAACTGTTTTTT
CASSIALNEKLFF
>TRBJ1-6|.|TRBV18|TRBD1
TGTGCCAGCTCACGACAGGGTGGTTCACCCCTCCACTTT
CASSRQGGSPLHF
>TRBJ2-5|.|TRBV11-2|TRBD2
TGTGCCAGCAGCTTACTGACTAGCGGGATTCAAGAGACCCAGTACTTC
CASSLLTSGIQETQYF